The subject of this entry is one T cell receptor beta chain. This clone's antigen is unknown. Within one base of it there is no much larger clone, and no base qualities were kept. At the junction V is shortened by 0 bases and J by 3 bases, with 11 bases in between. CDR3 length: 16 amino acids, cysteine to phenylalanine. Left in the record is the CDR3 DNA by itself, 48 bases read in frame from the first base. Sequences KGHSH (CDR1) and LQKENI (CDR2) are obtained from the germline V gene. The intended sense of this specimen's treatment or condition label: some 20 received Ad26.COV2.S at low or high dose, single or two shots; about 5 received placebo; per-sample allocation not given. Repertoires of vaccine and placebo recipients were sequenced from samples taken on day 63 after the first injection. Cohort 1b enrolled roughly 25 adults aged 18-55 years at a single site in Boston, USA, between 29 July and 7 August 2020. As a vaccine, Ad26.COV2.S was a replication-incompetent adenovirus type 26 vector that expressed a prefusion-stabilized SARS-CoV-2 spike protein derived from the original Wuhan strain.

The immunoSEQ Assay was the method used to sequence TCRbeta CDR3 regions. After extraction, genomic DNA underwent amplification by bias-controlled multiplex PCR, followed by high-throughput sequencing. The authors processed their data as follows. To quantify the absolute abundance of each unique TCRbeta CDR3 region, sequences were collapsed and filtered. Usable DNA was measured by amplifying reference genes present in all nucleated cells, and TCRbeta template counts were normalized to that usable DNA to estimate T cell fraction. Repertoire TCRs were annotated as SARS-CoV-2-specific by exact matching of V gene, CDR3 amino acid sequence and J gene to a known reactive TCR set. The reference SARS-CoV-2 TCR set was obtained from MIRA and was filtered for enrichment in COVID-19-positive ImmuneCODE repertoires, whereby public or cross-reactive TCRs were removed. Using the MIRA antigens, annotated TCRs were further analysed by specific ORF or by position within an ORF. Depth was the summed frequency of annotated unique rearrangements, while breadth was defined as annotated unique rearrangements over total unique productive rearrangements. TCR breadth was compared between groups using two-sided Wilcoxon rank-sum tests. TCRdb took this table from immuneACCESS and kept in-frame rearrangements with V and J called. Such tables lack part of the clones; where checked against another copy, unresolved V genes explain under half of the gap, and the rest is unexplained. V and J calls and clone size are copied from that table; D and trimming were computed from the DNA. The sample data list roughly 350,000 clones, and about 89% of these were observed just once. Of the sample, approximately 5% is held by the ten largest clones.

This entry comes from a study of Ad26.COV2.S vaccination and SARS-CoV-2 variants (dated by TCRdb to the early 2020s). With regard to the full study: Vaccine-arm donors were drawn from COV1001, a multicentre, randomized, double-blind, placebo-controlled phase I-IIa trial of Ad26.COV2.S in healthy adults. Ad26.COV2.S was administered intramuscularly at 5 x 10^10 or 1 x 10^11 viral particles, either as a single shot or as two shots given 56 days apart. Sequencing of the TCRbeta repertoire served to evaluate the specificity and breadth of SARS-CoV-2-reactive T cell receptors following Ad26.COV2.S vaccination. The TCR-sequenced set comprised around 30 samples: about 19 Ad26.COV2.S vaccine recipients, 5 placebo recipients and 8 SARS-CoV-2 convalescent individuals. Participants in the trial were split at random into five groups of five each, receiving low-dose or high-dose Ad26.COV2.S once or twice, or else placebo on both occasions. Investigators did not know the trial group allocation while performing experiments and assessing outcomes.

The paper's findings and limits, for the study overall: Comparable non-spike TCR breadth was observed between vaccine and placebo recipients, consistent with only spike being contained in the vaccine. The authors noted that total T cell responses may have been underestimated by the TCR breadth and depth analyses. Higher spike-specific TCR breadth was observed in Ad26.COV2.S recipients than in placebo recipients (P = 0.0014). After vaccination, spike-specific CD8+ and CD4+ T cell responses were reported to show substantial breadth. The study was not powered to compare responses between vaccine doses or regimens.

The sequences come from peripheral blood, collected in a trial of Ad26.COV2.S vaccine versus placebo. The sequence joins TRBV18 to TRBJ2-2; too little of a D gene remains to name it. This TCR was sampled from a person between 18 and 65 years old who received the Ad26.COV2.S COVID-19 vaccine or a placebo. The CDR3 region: CASSPPVRADTGELFF. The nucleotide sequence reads TGTGCCAGCTCACCACCGGTTAGGGCGGACACCGGGGAGCTGTTTTTT.